This T cell receptor beta chain was sequenced in a study of blood T cell repertoires in COVID-19. Study-level information: In each case, the material was cDNA or gDNA derived from T cells, B-cell-depleted T cells, or PBMCs.

Original processing methods: Estimation of nucleated cell counts relied on the amplification of reference gene primers. Sequencing was performed with immunoSEQ multiplex PCR; in TCRdb, only in-frame clones are kept and a portion is missing. Clonal size and the V and J genes are those of that table, whereas D and trimming came from the DNA. This sample has 90,000 or so clones; about nine tenths occur once, and the top ten carry about 3.3%. This clone was observed once. Sequencing was performed on peripheral blood. This sequence originates from a woman aged 70-85 years with acute or convalescent COVID-19.

The CDR3: CASSPPGQAGNTIYF. CDR3 DNA: TGTGCCAGCAGCCCGCCAGGGCAAGCTGGAAACACCATATATTTT. The rearrangement joins TRBV3-1 (or the pseudogene TRBV3-2) to TRBJ1-3; a possible D gene is TRBD1 (5 bases). V was pared by 4 bases and J by 2 bases, with 12 bases between. Looked up from germline, CDR1 is LGHDT and CDR2 is YNNKEL (reference sequence). The CDR3 has 15 amino acids.